These 6 T cell receptor beta chains came from one sample sequenced in a study of metastatic and nonmetastatic thyroid tumors. Nobody among the patients had been given any treatment before thyroid surgery. TCRdb used MiXCR to call clones anew from the PCR reads. The sample holds some 14,000 clones; roughly 23% are singletons and the top ten take roughly 3.9%. The sample was blood. The receptors shown here come from a female donor with papillary thyroid cancer or a benign thyroid nodule (not recorded which). Some clones in this sample may be carry-over from other donors' samples.

This clone was detected ten times or more. J is TRBJ2-7 and V is TRBV5-5; D gene uncertain. Per the germline V gene, CDR1 is SGHKS and CDR2 is YYEKEE (reference sequence). The CDR3 sequence is 14 residues long. V was trimmed by 0 bases and J by 3 bases, leaving 10 bases between them. The CDR3 coding sequence is TGTGCCAGCAGCTTGGCCGTAGGGAACTACGAGCAGTACTTC. This sequence encodes CASSLAVGNYEQYF. The entire variable domain, with the rest obtained from reference TRBV5-5 and TRBJ2-7, is as follows: DAGVTQSPTHLIKTRGQQVTLRCSPISGHKSVSWYQQVLGQGPQFIFQYYEKEERGRGNFPDRFSARQFPNYSSELNVNALLLGDSALYLCASSLAVGNYEQYFGPGTRLTVT.

By frequency in the sample, this clone is medium-sized. The chain joins TRBV6-1 to TRBJ2-5; 13 bases map to TRBD2. The ends lost 5 bases at V and 5 bases at J; junction bases unmatched: 14. The V gene's germline CDR1 is MNHNS and CDR2 SASEGT. This CDR3 contains 18 residues. The CDR3 is CASSPRTSGSFGRETQYF. CDR3 nucleotides: TGTGCCAGCAGTCCTAGGACTAGCGGGAGTTTTGGAAGGGAGACCCAGTACTTC.

The rearrangement uses TRBV7-2 and TRBJ2-7, with unresolved D. Trimming pared 3 bases from V and 2 bases from J, leaving 8 bases between. Germline CDR1 is SGHTA and CDR2 is FQGNSA. The CDR3 contains 13 residues. DNA for the CDR3: TGTGCCAGCAGCTTTGGGCAGGCCTACGAGCAGTACTTC. This sequence encodes CASSFGQAYEQYF. Full variable domain (rest looked up from reference TRBV7-2 and TRBJ2-7): GAGVSQSPSNKVTEKGKDVELRCDPISGHTALYWYRQSLGQGLEFLIYFQGNSAPDKSGLPSDRFSAERTGGSVSTLTIQRTQQEDSAVYLCASSFGQAYEQYFGPGTRLTVT.

The gene calls are TRBV20-1 and TRBJ2-7; TRBD2 matches 7 bases. Looked up from germline, CDR1 is DFQATT and CDR2 is SNEGSKA (reference sequence). The CDR3 is 14 amino acids. Trimming took 5 bases from V and 3 from J; bases not matched to a gene: 10. CDR3 in amino acids: CSADPIGEGYEQYF. The CDR3 nucleotides are TGCAGTGCTGACCCTATCGGGGAGGGCTACGAGCAGTACTTC.

This clone has ten or more counts. The V gene is TRBV3-1, the J gene TRBJ1-2; the D is unclear. The germline V gene has CDR1 LGHDT and CDR2 YNNKEL (reference sequence). This CDR3 is 18 amino acids long. The germline V and J ends were trimmed by 1 base and 6 bases, with 24 bases remaining between them. The CDR3 DNA sequence: TGTGCCAGCAGCCAAGTTGAGGTCGGGTATCACACCTTAAATGGCTACACCTTC. This translates into CASSQVEVGYHTLNGYTF.

A note on this clone: Given a much more abundant clone one base away, this may be a read error. The rearrangement joins TRBV5-4 to TRBJ2-2; D may be TRBD1 or TRBD2 (6 bases each). V was cut by 4 bases and J by 5 bases, with 15 bases left in between. Per germline, CDR1 SGHNT and CDR2 YYREEE (reference sequence). This CDR3 spans 15 amino acids. The CDR3 here is CASSGGTSPTGELFF. CDR3 nucleotide sequence: TGTGCCAGCAGCGGGGGGACATCGCCAACCGGGGAGCTGTTTTTT.